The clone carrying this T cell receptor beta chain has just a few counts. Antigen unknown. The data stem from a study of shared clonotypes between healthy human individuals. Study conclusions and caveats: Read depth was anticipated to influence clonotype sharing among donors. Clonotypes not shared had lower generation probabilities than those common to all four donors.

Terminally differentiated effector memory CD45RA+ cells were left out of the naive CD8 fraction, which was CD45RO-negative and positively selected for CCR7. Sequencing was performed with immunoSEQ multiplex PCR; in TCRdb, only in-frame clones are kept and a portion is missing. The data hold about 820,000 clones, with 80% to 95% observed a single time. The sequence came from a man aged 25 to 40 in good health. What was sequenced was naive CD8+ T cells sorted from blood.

In nucleotides, the CDR3 is TGCGCCAGCAGCCCTGCGACAGGAAATCAGCCCCAGCATTTT. Encoded protein: CASSPATGNQPQHF. The V gene is TRBV4-1, the J gene TRBJ1-5, with a possible D match to TRBD1 (6 bases). The length of the CDR3 is 14 residues. V was cut by 4 bases and J by 4 bases, with 11 bases left in between. Germline V lookup: CDR1 MGHRA, CDR2 YSYEKL.